One sample yielded the 9 T cell receptor beta chains listed below, sequenced in a study of spatial heterogeneity in lung cancer. Each CDR3 protein gets one entry after TCRdb re-called the 5' RACE reads with MiXCR. The sample holds 3,000 to 4,000 distinct CDR3 sequences, 6.9% seen once. Antigens of these TCRs are unknown. Time point reported: sample taken at primary tumor resection. Notes on the study in general: Counts of expanded intratumoral alpha and beta TCRs tracked tumor mutation counts.

Sequencing was performed on lung tumor tissue, taken at surgery. The receptors originated from a male donor with early-stage non-small cell lung cancer.

This clonotype is termed medium-sized. The library was built for alpha chains, so this beta chain is an off-target read and its size means little. The V gene is TRBV19, the J gene TRBJ2-1, with 9 bases identical to TRBD1. The CDR3 sequence is 15 residues long. V was clipped by 6 bases and J by 5 bases; unmatched bases: 8. Germline-derived CDR1 and CDR2 are LNHDA and SQIVND (reference sequence). In DNA form, the CDR3 reads TGTGCCAGTAGGGAGGGACAGGGTGCCGACAATGAGCAGTTCTTC. Translated: CASREGQGADNEQFF.

At least ten counts were recorded for this clonotype. This beta chain came through as a stray read in a library set up for alpha chains, and its size says little. V is TRBV5-1 and J is TRBJ2-3, with D uncertain. V lost 0 bases and J lost 3, with 11 bases in between. Germline CDR1 and CDR2: SGHRS and YFSETQ. The CDR3 extends over 15 amino acids. The CDR3 sequence is CASSLAGIGTDTQYF. CDR3 in DNA: TGCGCCAGCAGCTTGGCGGGCATAGGTACAGATACGCAGTATTTT. The entire variable domain, with the rest obtained from reference TRBV5-1 and TRBJ2-3, is as follows: KAGVTQTPRYLIKTRGQQVTLSCSPISGHRSVSWYQQTPGQGLQFLFEYFSETQRNKGNFPGRFSGRQFSNSRSEMNVSTLELGDSALYLCASSLAGIGTDTQYFGPGTRLTVL.

By share of the sample, this clonotype is medium-sized (0.01 to 0.1%). This beta chain is an unintended read in a library built for alpha chains; its size means little. The chain has TRBV24-1 and TRBJ2-3; 7 bases map to TRBD1. The V and J ends lost 4 bases and 0 bases, in that order; junction bases with no gene match: 9. The germline CDR1 and CDR2 sequences are KGHDR and SFDVKD. The CDR3 consists of 17 residues. CDR3 region: CATSDPTQGSSTDTQYF. CDR3 nucleotide sequence: TGTGCCACCAGTGACCCTACACAGGGGTCTAGCACAGATACGCAGTATTTT.

Judged by abundance, this clonotype is medium-sized. This beta chain is off target for a library built for alpha chains, so its abundance means little. The rearrangement uses TRBV4-3 and TRBJ1-6; 8 nucleotides agree with TRBD1. V shed 1 base and J 5 bases; nucleotides not matched to a gene: 4. Germline loops: CDR1 LGHNA, CDR2 YSLEER. The CDR3 spans 16 residues. The CDR3 bases are TGCGCCAGCAGCCAAGGCAGGGGGCAGGATAATTCACCCCTCCACTTT. Its translation: CASSQGRGQDNSPLHF.

With regard to this clonotype: A library made for alpha chains picked up this beta chain off target, so its size means little. The J gene is TRBJ2-3, the V gene TRBV11-3; a possible D gene is TRBD2 (6 bases). V lost 6 bases to trimming and J lost 0 bases, with 19 bases between them. CDR1 SGHNT and CDR2 YENEEA come from the germline V gene. The CDR3 extends over 17 amino acids. CDR3 nucleotides: TGTGCCAGCAGTGGGGGGACTCAAAGCTCTAGCACAGATACGCAGTATTTT. Its protein product is CASSGGTQSSSTDTQYF.

This clonotype appeared many times. This beta chain lies outside the target of a library built for alpha chains; its clone size means little. The chain joins TRBV7-8 to TRBJ1-2; tentative D call: TRBD1 (6 bases). V lost 0 bases and J 7 bases, leaving 15 bases between the germline ends. This CDR3 spans 15 amino acids. Germline values: CDR1 SGHVS, CDR2 FQNEAQ. The CDR3 loop reads CASSLAGTSPGGYTF. The CDR3 DNA sequence: TGTGCCAGCAGCTTAGCGGGGACATCCCCTGGTGGCTACACCTTC.

This clonotype was observed at least ten times. The library was designed around alpha chains, so this beta chain is a stray read whose abundance carries little weight. This chain's CDR3 is CASSSRQGRSYNEQFF. As DNA, the CDR3 is TGTGCCAGCAGCTCCCGACAGGGTCGCTCCTACAATGAGCAGTTCTTC. The J gene is TRBJ2-1, the V gene TRBV7-3; 7 bases are shared with TRBD1. CDR3 size: 16 residues. CDR1 is SGHTA and CDR2 is FQGTGA in the germline V gene. Trimming at V came to 4 bases and at J to 0 bases, leaving 6 bases not matched to a gene. The full variable domain, completed using reference TRBV7-3 and TRBJ2-1, is GAGVSQTPSNKVTEKGKYVELRCDPISGHTALYWYRQSLGQGPEFLIYFQGTGAADDSGLPNDRFFAVRPEGSVSTLKIQRTERGDSAVYLCASSSRQGRSYNEQFFGPGTRLTVL.

Within the sample, this clonotype is medium-sized (0.01 to 0.1%). Since the library was made to target alpha chains, this beta chain is a stray read and its abundance is not meaningful. The rearrangement links TRBV20-1 to TRBJ1-1; 8 bases match TRBD1. V lost 8 bases, J lost 1 base, and 15 bases stayed unmatched. The CDR3 loop spans 16 amino acids. In germline, CDR1 is DFQATT, CDR2 SNEGSKA (reference sequence). The CDR3 reads CSPTSGGAGQNTEAFF. The CDR3 region has the DNA TGCAGTCCGACGTCAGGGGGCGCGGGCCAGAACACTGAAGCTTTCTTT.

This clonotype was counted between two and nine times. This beta chain came through as a stray read in a library set up for alpha chains, and its size says little. The V gene is TRBV3-1, the J gene TRBJ2-3; 10 bases are shared with TRBD2. V gave up 1 base and J gave up 5 bases; unmatched junction bases: 6. The length of the CDR3 is 16 residues. Germline CDR1 is LGHDT and CDR2 is YNNKEL (reference sequence). The CDR3 DNA reads TGTGCCAGCAGCCAAGGGCTAGCGGGAGCTAAAGATACGCAGTATTTT. This gives the protein CASSQGLAGAKDTQYF.